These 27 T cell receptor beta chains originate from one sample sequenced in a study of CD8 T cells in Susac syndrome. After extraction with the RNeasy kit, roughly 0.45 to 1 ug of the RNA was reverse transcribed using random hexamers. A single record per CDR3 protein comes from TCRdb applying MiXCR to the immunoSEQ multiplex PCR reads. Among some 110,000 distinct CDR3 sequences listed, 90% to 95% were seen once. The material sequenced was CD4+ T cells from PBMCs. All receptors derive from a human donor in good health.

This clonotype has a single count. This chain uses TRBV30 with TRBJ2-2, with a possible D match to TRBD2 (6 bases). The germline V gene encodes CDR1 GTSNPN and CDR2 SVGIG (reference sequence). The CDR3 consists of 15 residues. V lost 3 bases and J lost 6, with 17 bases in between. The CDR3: CAWRKRASDPGELFF. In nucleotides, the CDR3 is TGTGCCTGGAGGAAACGGGCTAGCGACCCCGGGGAGCTGTTTTTT.

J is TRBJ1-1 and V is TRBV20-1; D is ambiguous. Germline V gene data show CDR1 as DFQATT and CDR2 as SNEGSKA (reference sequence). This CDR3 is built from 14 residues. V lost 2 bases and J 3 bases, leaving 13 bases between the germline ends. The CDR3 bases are TGCAGTGCTAGAAGATCCGGGATGGACACTGAAGCTTTCTTT. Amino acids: CSARRSGMDTEAFF.

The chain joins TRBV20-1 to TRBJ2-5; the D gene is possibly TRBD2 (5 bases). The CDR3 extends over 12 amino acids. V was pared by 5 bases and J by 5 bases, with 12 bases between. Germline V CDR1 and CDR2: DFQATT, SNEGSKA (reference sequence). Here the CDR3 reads CSASKRIETQYF. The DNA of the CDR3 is TGCAGTGCTTCCAAGCGGATCGAGACCCAGTACTTC.

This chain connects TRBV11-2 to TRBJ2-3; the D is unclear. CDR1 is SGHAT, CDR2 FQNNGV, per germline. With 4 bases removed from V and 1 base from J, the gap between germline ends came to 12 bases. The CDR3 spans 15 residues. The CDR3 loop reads CASSSDPKGTDTQYF. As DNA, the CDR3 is TGTGCCAGCAGCTCCGACCCGAAGGGCACAGATACGCAGTATTTT.

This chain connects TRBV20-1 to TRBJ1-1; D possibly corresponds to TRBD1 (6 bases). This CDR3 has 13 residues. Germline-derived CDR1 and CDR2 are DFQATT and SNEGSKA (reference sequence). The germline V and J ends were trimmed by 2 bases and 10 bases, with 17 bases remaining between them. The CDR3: CSARSGTSIGAFF. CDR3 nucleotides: TGCAGTGCTAGATCCGGGACATCTATAGGAGCTTTCTTT.

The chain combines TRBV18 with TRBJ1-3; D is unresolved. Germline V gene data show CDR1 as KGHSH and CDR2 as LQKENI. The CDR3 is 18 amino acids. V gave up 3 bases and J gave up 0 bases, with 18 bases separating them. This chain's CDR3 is CASSPRADRVRSGNTIYF. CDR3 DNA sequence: TGTGCCAGCTCACCGAGGGCGGACCGAGTCCGCTCTGGAAACACCATATATTTT.

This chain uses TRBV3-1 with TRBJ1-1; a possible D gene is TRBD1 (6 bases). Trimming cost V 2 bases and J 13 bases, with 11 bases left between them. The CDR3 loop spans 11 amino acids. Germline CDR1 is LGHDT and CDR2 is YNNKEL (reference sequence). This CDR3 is CASSQRDIGFF. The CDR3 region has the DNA TGTGCCAGCAGCCAACGGGACATCGGTTTCTTT.

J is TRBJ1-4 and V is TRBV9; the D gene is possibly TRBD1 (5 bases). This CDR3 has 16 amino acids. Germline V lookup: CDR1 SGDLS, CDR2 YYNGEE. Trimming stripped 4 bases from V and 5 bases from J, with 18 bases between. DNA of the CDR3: TGTGCCAGCAGCACTAGGCACAGGCGTGGGAATGAAAAACTGTTTTTT. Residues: CASSTRHRRGNEKLFF.

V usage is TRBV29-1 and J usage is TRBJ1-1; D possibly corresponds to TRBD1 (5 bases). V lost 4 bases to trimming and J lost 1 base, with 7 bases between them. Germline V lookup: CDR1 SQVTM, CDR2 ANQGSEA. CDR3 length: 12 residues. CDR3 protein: CSVVGGNTEAFF. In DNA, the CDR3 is TGCAGCGTTGTGGGGGGGAACACTGAAGCTTTCTTT.

This CDR3 is CSARVRVNTEAFF. The CDR3 nucleotides read TGCAGTGCTAGAGTCAGGGTGAACACTGAAGCTTTCTTT. The V and J genes are TRBV20-1 and TRBJ1-1; the D gene is possibly TRBD1 (5 bases). The germline V gene encodes CDR1 DFQATT and CDR2 SNEGSKA (reference sequence). The germline V and J ends were trimmed by 1 base and 0 bases, with 6 bases remaining between them. This CDR3 has 13 residues.

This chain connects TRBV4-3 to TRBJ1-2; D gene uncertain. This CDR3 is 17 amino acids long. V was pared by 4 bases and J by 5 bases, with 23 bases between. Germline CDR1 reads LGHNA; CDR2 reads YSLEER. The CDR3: CASSRDSRMAGGYGYTF. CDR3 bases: TGCGCCAGCAGCCGAGACTCTCGGATGGCTGGAGGTTATGGCTACACCTTC.

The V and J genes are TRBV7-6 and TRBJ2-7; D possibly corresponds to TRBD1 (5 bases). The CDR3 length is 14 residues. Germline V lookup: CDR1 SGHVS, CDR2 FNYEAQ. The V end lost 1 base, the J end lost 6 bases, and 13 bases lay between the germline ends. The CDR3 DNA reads TGTGCCAGCAGCTTAGGTGCTCGGCAGGGCGAGCAGTACTTC. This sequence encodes CASSLGARQGEQYF. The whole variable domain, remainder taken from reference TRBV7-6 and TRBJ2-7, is GAGVSQSPRYKVTKRGQDVALRCDPISGHVSLYWYRQALGQGPEFLTYFNYEAQQDKSGLPNDRFSAERPEGSISTLTIQRTEQRDSAMYRCASSLGARQGEQYFGPGTRLTVT.

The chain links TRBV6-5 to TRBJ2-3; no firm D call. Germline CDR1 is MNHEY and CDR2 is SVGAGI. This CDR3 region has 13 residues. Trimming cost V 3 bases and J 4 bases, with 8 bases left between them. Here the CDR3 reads CASSYLFADTQYF. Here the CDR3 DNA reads TGTGCCAGCAGTTATCTGTTCGCAGATACGCAGTATTTT.

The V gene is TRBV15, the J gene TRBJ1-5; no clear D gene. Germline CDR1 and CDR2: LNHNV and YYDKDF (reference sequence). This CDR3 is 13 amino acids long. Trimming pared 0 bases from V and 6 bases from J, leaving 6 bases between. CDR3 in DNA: TGTGCCACCAGCAGAGATTCGAGTCAGCCCCAGCATTTT. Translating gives CATSRDSSQPQHF.

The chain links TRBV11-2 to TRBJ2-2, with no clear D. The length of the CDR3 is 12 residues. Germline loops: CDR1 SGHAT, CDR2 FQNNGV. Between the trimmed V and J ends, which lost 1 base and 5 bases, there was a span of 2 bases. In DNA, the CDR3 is TGTGCCAGCAGCTTAGGAACCGGGGAGCTGTTTTTT. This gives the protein CASSLGTGELFF.

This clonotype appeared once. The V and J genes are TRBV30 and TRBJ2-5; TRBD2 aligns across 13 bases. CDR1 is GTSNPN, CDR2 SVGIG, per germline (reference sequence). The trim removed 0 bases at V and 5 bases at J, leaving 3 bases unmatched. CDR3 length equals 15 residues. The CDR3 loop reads CAWSVTSGRVETQYF. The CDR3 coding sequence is TGTGCCTGGAGTGTAACTAGCGGGAGGGTCGAGACCCAGTACTTC.

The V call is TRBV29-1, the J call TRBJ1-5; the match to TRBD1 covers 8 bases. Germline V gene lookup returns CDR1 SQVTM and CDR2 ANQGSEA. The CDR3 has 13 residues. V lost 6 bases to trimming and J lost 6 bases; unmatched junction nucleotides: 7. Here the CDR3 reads CSVPGGVGQPQHF. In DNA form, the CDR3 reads TGCAGCGTACCAGGGGGCGTAGGTCAGCCCCAGCATTTT.

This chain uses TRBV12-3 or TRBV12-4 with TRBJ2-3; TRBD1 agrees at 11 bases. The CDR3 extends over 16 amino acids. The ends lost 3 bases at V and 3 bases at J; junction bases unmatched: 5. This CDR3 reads CASSFRDRGRTDTQYF. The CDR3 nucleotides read TGTGCCAGCAGTTTTAGGGACAGGGGGAGGACAGATACGCAGTATTTT.

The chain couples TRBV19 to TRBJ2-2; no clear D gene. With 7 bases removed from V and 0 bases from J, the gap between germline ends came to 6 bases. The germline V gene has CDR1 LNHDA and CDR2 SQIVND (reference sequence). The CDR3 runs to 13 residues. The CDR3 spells CASTATNTGELFF. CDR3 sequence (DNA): TGTGCCAGTACGGCCACGAACACCGGGGAGCTGTTTTTT.

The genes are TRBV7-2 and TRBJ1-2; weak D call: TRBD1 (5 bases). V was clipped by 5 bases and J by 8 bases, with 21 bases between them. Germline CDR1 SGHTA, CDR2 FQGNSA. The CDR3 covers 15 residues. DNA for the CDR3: TGTGCCAGCAGCCTGGATTCGGGGCTTCGGCAAGGCTACACCTTC. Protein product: CASSLDSGLRQGYTF.

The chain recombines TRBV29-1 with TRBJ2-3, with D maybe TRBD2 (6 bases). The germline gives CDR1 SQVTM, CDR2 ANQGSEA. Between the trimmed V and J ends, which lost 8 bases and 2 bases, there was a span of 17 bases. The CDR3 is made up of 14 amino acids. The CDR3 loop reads CSFSGTSLTDTQYF. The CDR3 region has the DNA TGCAGCTTTTCCGGGACTTCCCTCACAGATACGCAGTATTTT.

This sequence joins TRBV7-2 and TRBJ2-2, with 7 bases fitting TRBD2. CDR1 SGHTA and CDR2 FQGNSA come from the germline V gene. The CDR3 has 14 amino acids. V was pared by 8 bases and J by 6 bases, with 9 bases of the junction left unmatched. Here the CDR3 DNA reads TGTGCCAGCCACTTCGGGGCGGGGGCCGGGGAGCTGTTTTTT. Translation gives CASHFGAGAGELFF. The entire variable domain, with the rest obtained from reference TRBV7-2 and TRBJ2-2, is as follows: GAGVSQSPSNKVTEKGKDVELRCDPISGHTALYWYRQSLGQGLEFLIYFQGNSAPDKSGLPSDRFSAERTGGSVSTLTIQRTQQEDSAVYLCASHFGAGAGELFFGEGSRLTVL.

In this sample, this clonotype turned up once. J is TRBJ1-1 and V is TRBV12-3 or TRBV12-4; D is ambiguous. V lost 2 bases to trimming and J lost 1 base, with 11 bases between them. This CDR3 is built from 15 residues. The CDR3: CASSLRASGNTEAFF. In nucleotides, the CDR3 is TGTGCCAGCAGTTTAAGAGCTTCTGGGAACACTGAAGCTTTCTTT.

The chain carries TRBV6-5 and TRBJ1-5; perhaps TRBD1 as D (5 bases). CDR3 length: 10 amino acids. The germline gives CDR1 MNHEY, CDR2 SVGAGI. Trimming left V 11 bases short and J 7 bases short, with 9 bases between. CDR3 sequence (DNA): TGTGCCGGGGGGTTACAGCCCCAGCATTTT. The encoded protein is CAGGLQPQHF.

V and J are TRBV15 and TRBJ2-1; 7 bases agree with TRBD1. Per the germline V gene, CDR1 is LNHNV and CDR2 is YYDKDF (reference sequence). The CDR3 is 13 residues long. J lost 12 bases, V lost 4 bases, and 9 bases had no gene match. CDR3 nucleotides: TGTGCCACCAGCACTACGCCGGGACAGTTGCAGTTCTTC. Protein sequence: CATSTTPGQLQFF.

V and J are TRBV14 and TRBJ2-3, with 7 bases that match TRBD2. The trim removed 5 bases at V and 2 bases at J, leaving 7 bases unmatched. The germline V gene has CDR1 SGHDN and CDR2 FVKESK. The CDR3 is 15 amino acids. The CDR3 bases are TGTGCCAGCAGCTACAGCGGGACCCACACAGATACGCAGTATTTT. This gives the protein CASSYSGTHTDTQYF.

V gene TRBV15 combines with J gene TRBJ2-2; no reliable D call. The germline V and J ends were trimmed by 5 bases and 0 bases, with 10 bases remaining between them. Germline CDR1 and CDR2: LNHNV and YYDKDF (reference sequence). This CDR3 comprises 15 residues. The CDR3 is CATSLPIANTGELFF. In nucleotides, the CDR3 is TGTGCCACCAGCCTCCCTATCGCGAACACCGGGGAGCTGTTTTTT.